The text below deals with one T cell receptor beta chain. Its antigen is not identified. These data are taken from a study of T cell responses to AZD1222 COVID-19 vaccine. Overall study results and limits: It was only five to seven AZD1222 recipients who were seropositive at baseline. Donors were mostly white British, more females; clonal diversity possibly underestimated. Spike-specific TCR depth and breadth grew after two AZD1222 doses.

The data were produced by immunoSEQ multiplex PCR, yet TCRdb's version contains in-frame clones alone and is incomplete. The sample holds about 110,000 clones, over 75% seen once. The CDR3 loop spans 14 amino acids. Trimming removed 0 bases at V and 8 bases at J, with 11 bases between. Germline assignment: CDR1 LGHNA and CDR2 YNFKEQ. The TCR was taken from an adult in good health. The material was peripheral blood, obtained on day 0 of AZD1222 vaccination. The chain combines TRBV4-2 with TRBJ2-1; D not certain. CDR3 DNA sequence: TGTGCCAGCAGCCAAGATTTAACGTCCCATGAGCAGTTCTTC. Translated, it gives CASSQDLTSHEQFF.